The 26 T cell receptor beta chains below come from one sample, sequenced in a study of blood T cell repertoires in COVID-19. Using immunoSEQ multiplex PCR, the repertoire was profiled, and TCRdb retains in-frame clones only, with some absent. Of about 35,000 clones in the sample, 78% were seen once. The source material was peripheral blood. Every receptor here comes from a man older than 75 with acute or convalescent COVID-19.

This chain uses TRBV25-1 with TRBJ1-2; D is undetermined. This CDR3 region has 13 residues. V was shortened by 4 bases and J by 4 bases, with 10 bases between the two germline ends. The germline CDR1 and CDR2 sequences are MGHDK and SYGVNS. CDR3: CASSAGSGYGYTF. The CDR3 nucleotides read TGTGCCAGCAGTGCAGGTTCCGGCTATGGCTACACCTTC.

The chain employs TRBV29-1 and TRBJ1-2; TRBD1 might be the D (5 bases). With 1 base removed from V and 3 bases from J, the gap between germline ends came to 9 bases. From germline, CDR1 is SQVTM and CDR2 ANQGSEA. The CDR3 runs 13 residues. The CDR3 region has the DNA TGCAGCGTTGAAGGCACAGGCGACTATGGCTACACCTTC. Its protein product is CSVEGTGDYGYTF. The full variable domain, its missing parts supplied by reference TRBV29-1 and TRBJ1-2, is SAVISQKPSRDICQRGTSLTIQCQVDSQVTMMFWYRQQPGQSLTLIATANQGSEATYESGFVIDKFPISRPNLTFSTLTVSNMSPEDSSIYLCSVEGTGDYGYTFGSGTRLTVV.

In this sample, this clone turned up a few times. The rearrangement uses TRBV7-2 and TRBJ2-1; 9 nucleotides agree with TRBD1. From germline, CDR1 is SGHTA and CDR2 FQGNSA. The ends lost 1 base at V and 5 bases at J; junction bases unmatched: 9. The CDR3 length is 17 residues. The CDR3 DNA sequence: TGTGCCAGCAGCTTAGACCCCGCCGGGACAGGGAACAATGAGCAGTTCTTC. It codes for CASSLDPAGTGNNEQFF.

This clone appeared a few times. V is TRBV29-1 and J is TRBJ2-5, with 8 bases aligning to TRBD2. The CDR3 loop spans 13 amino acids. Trimming at V came to 3 bases and at J to 9 bases, leaving 9 bases not matched to a gene. Germline V gives CDR1 SQVTM, CDR2 ANQGSEA. The CDR3 nucleotides read TGCAGCGTTGACTTGACCCCGCGGGGGGCCCAGTACTTC. It yields the protein CSVDLTPRGAQYF.

The CDR3 DNA follows: TGTGCCAGCAGCTTGTTGGGACAGGGGGCGCGGAATCAGCCCCAGCATTTT. It specifies CASSLLGQGARNQPQHF. The chain links TRBV5-6 to TRBJ1-5, with TRBD1 identical over 12 bases. From germline, CDR1 is SGHDT and CDR2 YYEEEE. The CDR3 is 17 residues long. J was trimmed by 4 bases and V by 1 base; bases with no gene match: 6.

V gene TRBV7-2 combines with J gene TRBJ2-1, with TRBD2 matching 9 bases. The CDR3 contains 17 residues. With 6 bases clipped from V and 6 bases from J, the junction kept 15 bases outside the gene matches. Per the germline V gene, CDR1 is SGHTA and CDR2 is FQGNSA. CDR3 sequence (DNA): TGTGCCAGCAGTGTTATGGCGGGGGGGCATAAAACCAATGAGCAGTTCTTC. This sequence encodes CASSVMAGGHKTNEQFF. Variable domain in full (rest from reference TRBV7-2 and TRBJ2-1): GAGVSQSPSNKVTEKGKDVELRCDPISGHTALYWYRQSLGQGLEFLIYFQGNSAPDKSGLPSDRFSAERTGGSVSTLTIQRTQQEDSAVYLCASSVMAGGHKTNEQFFGPGTRLTVL.

J is TRBJ2-1 and V is TRBV5-4; 9 bases align to TRBD2. CDR3 length: 16 residues. The trim removed 3 bases at V and 0 bases at J, leaving 4 bases unmatched. Germline CDR1 and CDR2: SGHNT and YYREEE (reference sequence). The CDR3 nucleotides read TGTGCCAGCAGCTCTAATAGCGGGAGCTCCTACAATGAGCAGTTCTTC. This gives the protein CASSSNSGSSYNEQFF.

V is TRBV7-2 and J is TRBJ2-7; 10 positions agree with TRBD2. V trimming: 3 bases; J trimming: 4 bases; junction bases outside the gene matches: 3. The CDR3 covers 14 residues. Looked up from germline, CDR1 is SGHTA and CDR2 is FQGNSA. DNA of the CDR3: TGTGCCAGCAGCTTCAGCGGGGGGGCTTACGAGCAGTACTTC. As protein: CASSFSGGAYEQYF.

V is TRBV6-5 and J is TRBJ1-2; maybe TRBD1 (5 bases). V dropped 6 bases and J dropped 3 bases, with 8 bases sitting between them. The V gene's germline CDR1 is MNHEY and CDR2 SVGAGI. CDR3 size: 12 residues. The CDR3 sequence is CASRGVDYGYTF. CDR3 coding DNA: TGTGCCAGCAGAGGGGTAGACTATGGCTACACCTTC.

The chain is built from TRBV6-5 and TRBJ2-2; weak D call: TRBD1 (6 bases). CDR3 length: 15 residues. Germline lookup yields CDR1 MNHEY and CDR2 SVGAGI. The V end lost 2 bases, the J end lost 2 bases, and 9 bases lay between the germline ends. CDR3 region: CASSYLDSNTGELFF. In nucleotides, the CDR3 is TGTGCCAGCAGTTACCTGGACAGCAACACCGGGGAGCTGTTTTTT.

V usage is TRBV4-1 and J usage is TRBJ1-6; 7 nucleotides match TRBD1. Germline trimming cut 0 bases from V and 8 bases from J; bases unmatched to any gene: 4. Germline CDR1 and CDR2: MGHRA and YSYEKL. The CDR3 contains 15 residues. CDR3 residues: CASSQEATGDSPLHF. The CDR3 coding sequence is TGCGCCAGCAGCCAAGAGGCCACAGGGGATTCACCCCTCCACTTT.

This clone turned up a few times. The V gene is TRBV5-6, the J gene TRBJ1-2; the match to TRBD1 covers 9 bases. Trimming removed 4 bases from V and 6 bases from J; junction bases left unmatched: 7. CDR3 length: 14 residues. Germline values: CDR1 SGHDT, CDR2 YYEEEE. The CDR3 is CASSPPTGGHGYTF. The CDR3 coding sequence is TGTGCCAGCAGCCCGCCGACAGGGGGGCATGGCTACACCTTC.

The chain couples TRBV2 to TRBJ2-7, with TRBD2 as a possible D gene (5 bases). Trimming took 4 bases from V and 2 from J, leaving 12 bases between them. CDR3 length equals 14 residues. Germline CDR1 is SNHLY and CDR2 is FYNNEI. The CDR3: CASSGRGPAYEQYF. Here the CDR3 DNA reads TGTGCCAGCAGTGGTCGGGGTCCTGCCTACGAGCAGTACTTC.

The rearrangement links TRBV30 to TRBJ1-2; weak D call: TRBD1 (5 bases). The CDR3 has 15 amino acids. Germline lookup yields CDR1 GTSNPN and CDR2 SVGIG (reference sequence). V shed 4 bases and J shed 2 bases, with 17 bases lying between them. The CDR3 reads CAWKPDTLINYGYTF. In DNA, the CDR3 is TGTGCCTGGAAACCGGACACTCTGATAAACTATGGCTACACCTTC. The whole variable domain, remainder taken from reference TRBV30 and TRBJ1-2, is SQTIHQWPATLVQPVGSPLSLECTVEGTSNPNLYWYRQAAGRGLQLLFYSVGIGQISSEVPQNLSASRPQDRQFILSSKKLLLSDSGFYLCAWKPDTLINYGYTFGSGTRLTVV.

The rearrangement links TRBV5-5 to TRBJ2-7; 7 bases line up with TRBD2. V lost 0 bases, J lost 3 bases, and 6 bases stayed unmatched. Germline CDR1 SGHKS, CDR2 YYEKEE (reference sequence). The CDR3 loop spans 15 amino acids. The CDR3 spells CASSLAPGGSYEQYF. DNA of the CDR3: TGTGCCAGCAGCTTGGCTCCGGGGGGAAGCTACGAGCAGTACTTC.

The CDR3 reads CSATIQETQYF. In nucleotides, the CDR3 is TGCAGTGCTACCATCCAGGAGACCCAGTACTTC. The gene calls are TRBV20-1 and TRBJ2-5; D unclear. Looked up from germline, CDR1 is DFQATT and CDR2 is SNEGSKA (reference sequence). The CDR3 has 11 amino acids. Trimming took 4 bases from V and 5 from J, leaving 8 bases between them.

The CDR3 spells CASSLDRYSGNTIYF. The DNA of the CDR3 is TGTGCCAGCAGCTTGGACAGGTACTCTGGAAACACCATATATTTT. The chain employs TRBV5-4 and TRBJ1-3; tentatively, D is TRBD1 (5 bases). The CDR3 contains 15 residues. The ends were cut back, 0 bases at V and 0 bases at J, with 7 bases in the middle. Germline CDR1 is SGHNT and CDR2 is YYREEE (reference sequence).

The V call is TRBV2, the J call TRBJ2-3; D is ambiguous. Looked up from germline, CDR1 is SNHLY and CDR2 is FYNNEI. The V gene lost 8 bases and the J gene lost 4 bases, with 19 bases spanning the gap. This CDR3 contains 15 residues. The CDR3 DNA sequence: TGTGCCAGCGCAGTTAGTAGAGGCAGCGCAGATACGCAGTATTTT. This sequence encodes CASAVSRGSADTQYF.

J is TRBJ2-1 and V is TRBV19, with 8 bases lining up with TRBD2. V gave up 6 bases and J gave up 6 bases; unmatched junction bases: 7. Germline V gene lookup returns CDR1 LNHDA and CDR2 SQIVND (reference sequence). The CDR3 runs 14 residues. CDR3 nucleotides: TGTGCCAGTAGCGGGGGGGCCGGGATCAATGAGCAGTTCTTC. Translated, it gives CASSGGAGINEQFF.

The chain carries TRBV11-3 and TRBJ2-5, with D perhaps TRBD2 (6 bases). From germline, CDR1 is SGHNT and CDR2 YENEEA. With 5 bases removed from V and 0 bases from J, the gap between germline ends came to 13 bases. This CDR3 spans 15 amino acids. As DNA, the CDR3 is TGTGCCAGCAGCCGTGGGGCGGGGTACCAAGAGACCCAGTACTTC. It is translated as CASSRGAGYQETQYF. The entire variable domain, with the rest obtained from reference TRBV11-3 and TRBJ2-5, is as follows: EAGVVQSPRYKIIEKKQPVAFWCNPISGHNTLYWYLQNLGQGPELLIRYENEEAVDDSQLPKDRFSAERLKGVDSTLKIQPAELGDSAVYLCASSRGAGYQETQYFGPGTRLLVL.

V usage is TRBV6-1 and J usage is TRBJ2-3; 11 bases are a match to TRBD1. The CDR3 is 16 amino acids. Trimming took 4 bases from V and 6 from J; bases not matched to a gene: 9. CDR1 is MNHNS and CDR2 is SASEGT in the germline V gene. DNA of the CDR3: TGTGCCAGCAGTGGAAAGAGGGACAGGGGGAGGGATACGCAGTATTTT. Its protein product is CASSGKRDRGRDTQYF.

As concerns this clone: Sequence at one end of the junction differs from germline and may be a read error. This sequence joins TRBV6-5 and TRBJ1-5, with D perhaps matching TRBD1 (6 bases). Germline CDR1 and CDR2: MNHEY and SVGAGI. There are 14 residues in the CDR3. The DNA of the CDR3 is TGTGCCAGCAGTGACTCCCAGGGGAAACAGCCCCAGCATTTT. It encodes CASSDSQGKQPQHF.

This clone was recorded a few times. The chain joins TRBV7-2 to TRBJ1-5; TRBD1 is a possible D gene (5 bases). The CDR3 length is 13 residues. Germline V gene sequence: CDR1 SGHTA, CDR2 FQGNSA. V was clipped by 6 bases and J by 4 bases, with 10 bases between them. The CDR3 reads CASSRGSNQPQHF. Here the CDR3 DNA reads TGTGCCAGCAGTCGGGGGAGTAATCAGCCCCAGCATTTT.

This rearrangement joins TRBV7-9 to TRBJ2-2; tentatively, D is TRBD2 (5 bases). Germline V CDR1 and CDR2: SEHNR, FQNEAQ (reference sequence). The CDR3 runs to 14 residues. V was cut by 2 bases and J by 5 bases, with 9 bases left in between. CDR3 region: CASSLSGTTGELFF. CDR3 nucleotide sequence: TGTGCCAGCAGCTTAAGCGGAACTACCGGGGAGCTGTTTTTT.

The J gene is TRBJ1-5, the V gene TRBV7-9; no clear D gene. Germline CDR1 SEHNR, CDR2 FQNEAQ (reference sequence). The CDR3 consists of 14 residues. The V and J ends lost 1 base and 1 base respectively, with 5 bases between them. For the CDR3, the DNA is TGTGCCAGCAGCTTAGACGGGAGCAATCAGCCCCAGCATTTT. It yields the protein CASSLDGSNQPQHF.

This sequence joins TRBV6-7 and TRBJ1-5; a possible D gene is TRBD1 (6 bases). TRBV6-7 has ORF status, its function being uncertain. The CDR3 consists of 13 residues. Trimming removed 0 bases at V and 10 bases at J, with 10 bases between. CDR3 residues: CASSYSYRAPQHF. CDR3 nucleotide sequence: TGTGCCAGCAGTTACTCTTACAGGGCCCCCCAGCATTTT.